These T cell receptor beta chains were read from a single sample in a study of identical twins. TCRdb re-called the 5' RACE reads through MiXCR, storing one row per CDR3 protein. Altogether roughly 220,000 distinct CDR3 sequences are present, 6.5% being singletons, with the ten largest covering more than 12%. These data were also filed under a second study, of T cells expressing NK-cell markers.

The specimen sequenced was CD8+ T cells sorted from blood. These receptors were obtained from a young woman in good health. Both conserved end residues are part of each CDR3. The D gene is left open where the match is weak. Size is omitted from some rows. Given values are once, few, many or a class for expanded clones.

D	J	size	V	CDR3	DNA
.	TRBJ1-5	many	TRBV20-1	CSAREGRASNQPQHF	TGCAGTGCTAGAGAGGGAAGGGCCTCAAATCAGCCCCAGCATTTT
.	TRBJ1-1	few	TRBV12-3/TRBV12-4	CASTSGLLNTEAFF	TGTGCCAGCACCTCCGGGCTCTTGAACACTGAAGCTTTCTTT
.	TRBJ2-2	few	TRBV7-3	CASTIAGGELFF	TGTGCCAGCACCATCGCCGGCGGGGAGCTGTTTTTT
.	TRBJ2-2	many	TRBV12-3/TRBV12-4	CASSRLMNTGELFF	TGTGCCAGCAGCAGACTGATGAACACCGGGGAGCTGTTTTTT
.	TRBJ2-3	.	TRBV27	CASRGGLGRDTQYF	TGTGCCAGCAGAGGGGGGCTGGGACGAGATACGCAGTATTTT
.	TRBJ2-5	many	TRBV20-1	CSASTGSLKTQYF	TGCAGTGCTAGTACGGGGTCTCTGAAGACCCAGTACTTC
.	TRBJ2-7	many	TRBV6-6	CASSQDEQYF	TGTGCCAGCAGTCAGGACGAGCAGTACTTC
TRBD1	TRBJ2-7	few	TRBV20-1	CSVRDREYEQYF	TGCAGTGTCCGGGACAGGGAGTACGAGCAGTACTTC
.	TRBJ2-7	.	TRBV13	CASSLGSGTLYEQYF	TGTGCCAGCAGCTTAGGTTCAGGGACACTCTACGAGCAGTACTTC
TRBD1	TRBJ2-5	few	TRBV2	CASSLGTVTEETQYF	TGTGCCAGCAGTCTTGGGACAGTAACCGAAGAGACCCAGTACTTC
TRBD2	TRBJ2-7	few	TRBV7-9	CASSLESGTEQYF	TGTGCCAGCAGCTTAGAAAGCGGGACCGAGCAGTACTTC
.	TRBJ2-1	.	TRBV13	CASRVTMGRQDEQFF	TGTGCCTCACGTGTCACCATGGGACGTCAGGACGAGCAGTTCTTC
TRBD2	TRBJ2-1	few	TRBV11-1	CASSFPGRGLAGGNEQFF	TGTGCCAGCAGCTTCCCTGGGCGGGGGCTGGCGGGAGGCAATGAGCAGTTCTTC
TRBD1	TRBJ1-1	many	TRBV4-3	CASSQEPGTANTEAFF	TGCGCCAGCAGCCAGGAACCCGGGACAGCGAACACTGAAGCTTTCTTT
TRBD1	TRBJ2-7	.	TRBV27	CASSADRGFYEQYF	TGTGCCAGCAGTGCCGACAGGGGGTTCTACGAGCAGTACTTC
.	TRBJ1-5	few	TRBV12-3/TRBV12-4	CASSPRVGSDQPQHF	TGTGCCAGCAGCCCCAGAGTAGGGTCGGACCAGCCCCAGCATTTT
.	TRBJ2-1	.	TRBV9	CASSALDGSSYNEQFF	TGTGCCAGCAGCGCCCTCGACGGCAGCTCCTACAATGAGCAGTTCTTC
.	TRBJ1-2	.	TRBV6-4	CASSDSGQQSYGYTF	TGTGCCAGCAGTGACTCAGGACAGCAATCCTATGGCTACACCTTC
.	TRBJ2-5	.	TRBV13	CASSSEGGQETQYF	TGTGCCAGCAGCTCCGAGGGAGGACAAGAGACCCAGTACTTC
.	TRBJ2-4	few	TRBV7-9	CASSQDSKNIQYF	TGTGCCAGCAGCCAGGACTCCAAAAACATTCAGTACTTC
.	TRBJ1-4	few	TRBV11-2	CASSSGLETGGEKLFF	TGTGCCAGCAGCTCCGGGTTAGAAACCGGGGGTGAAAAACTGTTTTTT
.	TRBJ2-2	few	TRBV20-1	CSALGGSTGELFF	TGCAGTGCCCTGGGGGGTAGCACCGGGGAGCTGTTTTTT
.	TRBJ2-3	.	TRBV7-9	CASSLKLNTQYF	TGTGCCAGCAGCTTAAAATTAAATACGCAGTATTTT
.	TRBJ1-6	few	TRBV12-3/TRBV12-4	CASSFGGGSPLHF	TGTGCCAGCAGTTTCGGTGGGGGGTCACCCCTCCACTTT
TRBD1	TRBJ2-1	many	TRBV6-2/TRBV6-3	CATLVWDRGYNEQFF	TGTGCCACCTTAGTCTGGGACAGGGGGTACAATGAGCAGTTCTTC
.	TRBJ1-1	many	TRBV7-9	CASSLVKGEETEAFF	TGTGCCAGCAGCTTAGTAAAAGGGGAGGAAACTGAAGCTTTCTTT
.	TRBJ2-7	.	TRBV6-5	CASSYGAGRYEQYF	TGTGCCAGCAGTTACGGGGCAGGTAGATACGAGCAGTACTTC
.	TRBJ1-2	many	TRBV13	CASSPRDPPGYTF	TGTGCCAGCAGCCCCCGGGACCCGCCCGGCTACACCTTC
.	TRBJ1-2	many	TRBV20-1	CSAREDPGAGRVSFNYGYTF	TGCAGTGCTAGAGAAGACCCCGGGGCCGGTAGAGTGAGCTTTAACTATGGCTACACCTTC
.	TRBJ2-5	many	TRBV7-8	CASSYWTVMGTQYF	TGTGCCAGCAGCTACTGGACAGTTATGGGGACCCAGTACTTC
TRBD2	TRBJ2-5	many	TRBV20-1	CSAESGEWETQYF	TGCAGTGCAGAAAGCGGGGAATGGGAGACCCAGTACTTC
TRBD2	TRBJ2-7	few	TRBV29-1	CSVEDLAGDTNEQYF	TGCAGCGTTGAAGACCTAGCGGGGGACACCAACGAGCAGTACTTC
.	TRBJ2-7	many	TRBV4-3	CASSQGEGGYEQYF	TGCGCCAGCAGCCAAGGGGAAGGGGGCTACGAGCAGTACTTC
.	TRBJ2-5	.	TRBV20-1	CSAIRGGGETQYF	TGCAGTGCTATCAGGGGGGGGGGAGAGACCCAGTACTTC
TRBD2	TRBJ2-1	.	TRBV7-8	CASSLASSGALEQFF	TGTGCCAGCAGCTTAGCGTCTAGCGGGGCATTAGAGCAGTTCTTC
.	TRBJ1-2	few	TRBV11-2	CASSSWVGNAYGYTF	TGTGCCAGCAGCTCGTGGGTGGGAAATGCCTATGGCTACACCTTC
TRBD1	TRBJ2-5	.	TRBV20-1	CSAPKGTGEYF	TGCAGTGCCCCGAAAGGGACAGGAGAGTACTTC
TRBD1	TRBJ2-4	.	TRBV15	CATSRGQGRNIQYF	TGTGCCACCAGCAGAGGACAGGGGAGAAACATTCAGTACTTC
.	TRBJ2-1	.	TRBV11-3	CASSLGAGASYNEQFF	TGTGCCAGCAGCTTAGGGGCAGGCGCCTCCTACAATGAGCAGTTCTTC
TRBD1	TRBJ2-1	.	TRBV9	CASSGSLITTGSSYNEQFF	TGTGCCAGCAGCGGATCATTAATCACGACAGGGAGCTCCTACAATGAGCAGTTCTTC
TRBD2	TRBJ2-1	many	TRBV6-4	CASSEAGGHNEQFF	TGTGCCAGCAGTGAAGCGGGGGGGCACAATGAGCAGTTCTTC
TRBD1	TRBJ2-7	many	TRBV6-5	CASSYDGQGVPYEQYF	TGTGCCAGCAGTTACGACGGGCAGGGGGTACCCTACGAGCAGTACTTC